The following is a TCR beta chain sequence with its context. This specimen belongs to a study of T cells in Graves' hyperthyroidism and ophthalmopathy. RNA transcripts served as the template for amplifying TCR beta CDR3 regions. During a first-round RT-PCR of the TCR CDR3, the HTBI primer set was used. MiXCR, applied by TCRdb to the multiplex PCR reads, yields one record per CDR3 protein. The sample contains more than 300,000 distinct CDR3 sequences, roughly 18% of which appear only once. Between the trimmed V and J ends, which lost 6 bases and 1 base, there was a span of 18 bases. The CDR3 sequence is 16 residues long.

This receptor was identified in a young man with Graves' ophthalmopathy. The gene calls are TRBV12-3 or TRBV12-4 and TRBJ1-1, with D perhaps matching TRBD1 (5 bases). The specimen sequenced was blood. This CDR3 reads CASRPQRGRGNTEAFF. CDR3 sequence (DNA): TGTGCCAGCAGACCCCAGAGAGGTAGGGGGAACACTGAAGCTTTCTTT.